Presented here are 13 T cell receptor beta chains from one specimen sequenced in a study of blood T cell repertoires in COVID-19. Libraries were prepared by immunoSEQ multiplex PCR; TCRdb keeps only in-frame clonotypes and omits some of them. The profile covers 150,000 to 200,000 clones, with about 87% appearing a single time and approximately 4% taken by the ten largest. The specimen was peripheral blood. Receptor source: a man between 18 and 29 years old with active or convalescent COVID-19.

CDR3 sequence reads: CASTTGHSYEQYF. In DNA, the CDR3 is TGTGCCAGCACCACGGGACACAGCTACGAGCAGTACTTC. This chain joins TRBV3-1 (or the pseudogene TRBV3-2) and TRBJ2-7, with a possible D match to TRBD1 (6 bases). The V gene's germline CDR1 is LGHDT and CDR2 YNNKEL (reference sequence). The CDR3 covers 13 residues. The V and J ends lost 7 bases and 3 bases respectively, with 13 bases between them.

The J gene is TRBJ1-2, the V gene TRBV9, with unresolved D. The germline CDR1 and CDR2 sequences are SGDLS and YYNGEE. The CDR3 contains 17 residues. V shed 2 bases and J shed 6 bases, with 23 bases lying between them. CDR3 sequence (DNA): TGTGCCAGCAGCGTGCGAACCTCTTCCGACCCCGAGGATGGCTACACCTTC. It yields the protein CASSVRTSSDPEDGYTF.

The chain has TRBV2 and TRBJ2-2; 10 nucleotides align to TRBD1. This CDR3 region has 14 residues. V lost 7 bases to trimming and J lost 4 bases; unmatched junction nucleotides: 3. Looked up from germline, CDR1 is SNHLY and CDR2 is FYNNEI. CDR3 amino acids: CASKRTGGTGELFF. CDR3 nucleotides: TGTGCCAGCAAGCGGACAGGGGGCACCGGGGAGCTGTTTTTT.

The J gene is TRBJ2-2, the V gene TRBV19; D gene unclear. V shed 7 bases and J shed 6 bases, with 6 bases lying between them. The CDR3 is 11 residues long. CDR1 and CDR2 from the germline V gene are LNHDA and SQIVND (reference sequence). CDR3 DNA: TGTGCCAGTACCATTCCCGGGGAGCTGTTTTTT. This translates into CASTIPGELFF.

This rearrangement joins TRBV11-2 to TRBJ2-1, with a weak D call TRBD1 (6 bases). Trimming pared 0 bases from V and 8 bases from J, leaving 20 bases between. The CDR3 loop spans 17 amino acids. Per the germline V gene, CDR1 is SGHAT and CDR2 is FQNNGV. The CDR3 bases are TGTGCCAGCAGCTTAGATCGTCGCAACAGGGTGGGGGATGAGCAGTTCTTC. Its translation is CASSLDRRNRVGDEQFF.

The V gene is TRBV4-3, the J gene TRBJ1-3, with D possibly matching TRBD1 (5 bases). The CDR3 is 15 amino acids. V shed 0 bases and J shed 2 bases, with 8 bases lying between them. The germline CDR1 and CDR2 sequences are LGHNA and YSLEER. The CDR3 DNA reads TGCGCCAGCAGCCAAGAGCCGGGGGCTGGAAACACCATATATTTT. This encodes CASSQEPGAGNTIYF.

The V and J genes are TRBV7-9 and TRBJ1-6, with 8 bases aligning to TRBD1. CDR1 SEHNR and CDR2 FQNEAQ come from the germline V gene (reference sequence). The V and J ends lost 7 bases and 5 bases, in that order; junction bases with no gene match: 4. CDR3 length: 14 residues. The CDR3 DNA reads TGTGCCAGCACCCTGACAGGGGATAATTCACCCCTCCACTTT. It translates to CASTLTGDNSPLHF.

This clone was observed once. The CDR3 is CASSVGLGQISIQYF. For the CDR3, the DNA is TGTGCCAGCAGCGTAGGCCTGGGACAGATTAGCATTCAGTACTTC. This chain joins TRBV7-9 and TRBJ2-4; TRBD1 agrees at 7 bases. The CDR3 sequence is 15 residues long. J gave up 9 bases and V 5 bases, and 13 bases lay outside the gene matches. Germline loops: CDR1 SEHNR, CDR2 FQNEAQ (reference sequence).

This CDR3 reads CASGFGRGDEQFF. The CDR3 nucleotides read TGTGCTAGTGGTTTTGGGAGAGGAGATGAGCAGTTCTTC. This chain connects TRBV12-5 to TRBJ2-1; maybe TRBD2 (5 bases). The CDR3 runs to 13 residues. The ends were cut back, 3 bases at V and 8 bases at J, with 11 bases in the middle. Germline V CDR1 and CDR2: LGHNT, FRNRAP.

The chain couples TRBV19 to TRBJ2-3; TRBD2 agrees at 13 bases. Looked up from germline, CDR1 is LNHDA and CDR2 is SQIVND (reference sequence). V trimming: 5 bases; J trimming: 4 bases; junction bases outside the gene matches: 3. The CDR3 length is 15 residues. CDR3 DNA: TGTGCCAGTAGTTGGACTAGCGGGAGCCCAGATACGCAGTATTTT. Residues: CASSWTSGSPDTQYF.

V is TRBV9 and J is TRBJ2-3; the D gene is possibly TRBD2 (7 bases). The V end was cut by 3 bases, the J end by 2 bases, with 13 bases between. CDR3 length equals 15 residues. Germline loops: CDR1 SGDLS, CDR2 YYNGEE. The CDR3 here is CASSDRGAPTDTQYF. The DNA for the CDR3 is TGTGCCAGCAGCGACCGGGGGGCTCCCACAGATACGCAGTATTTT. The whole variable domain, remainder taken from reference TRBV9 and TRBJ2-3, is DSGVTQTPKHLITATGQRVTLRCSPRSGDLSVYWYQQSLDQGLQFLIQYYNGEERAKGNILERFSAQQFPDLHSELNLSSLELGDSALYFCASSDRGAPTDTQYFGPGTRLTVL.

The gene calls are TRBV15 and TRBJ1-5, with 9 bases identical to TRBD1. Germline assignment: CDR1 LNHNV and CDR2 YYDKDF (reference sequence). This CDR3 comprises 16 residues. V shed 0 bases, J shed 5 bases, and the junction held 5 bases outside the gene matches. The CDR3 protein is CATSRDLRTGDQPQHF. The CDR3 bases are TGTGCCACCAGCAGAGATCTGAGGACAGGGGATCAGCCCCAGCATTTT.

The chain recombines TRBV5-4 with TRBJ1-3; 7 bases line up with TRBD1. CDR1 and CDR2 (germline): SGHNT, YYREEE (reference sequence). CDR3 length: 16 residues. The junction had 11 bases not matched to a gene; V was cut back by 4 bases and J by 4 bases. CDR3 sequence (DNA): TGTGCCAGCAGCACCCCAACAGGGGTGACCGGAAACACCATATATTTT. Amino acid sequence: CASSTPTGVTGNTIYF.